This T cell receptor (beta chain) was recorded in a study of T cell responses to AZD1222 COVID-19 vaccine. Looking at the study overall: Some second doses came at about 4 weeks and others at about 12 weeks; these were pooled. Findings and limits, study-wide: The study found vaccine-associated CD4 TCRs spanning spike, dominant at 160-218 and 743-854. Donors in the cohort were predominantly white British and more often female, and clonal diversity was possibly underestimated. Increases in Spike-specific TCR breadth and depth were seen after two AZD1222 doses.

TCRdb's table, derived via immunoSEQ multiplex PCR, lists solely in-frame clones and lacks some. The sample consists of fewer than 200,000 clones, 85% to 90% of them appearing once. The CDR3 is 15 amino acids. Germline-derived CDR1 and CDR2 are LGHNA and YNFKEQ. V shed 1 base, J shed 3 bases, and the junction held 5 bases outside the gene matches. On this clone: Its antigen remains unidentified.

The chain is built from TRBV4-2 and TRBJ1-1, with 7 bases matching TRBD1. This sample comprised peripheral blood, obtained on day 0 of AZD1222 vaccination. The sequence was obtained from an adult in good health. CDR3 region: CASSQGGTVDTEAFF. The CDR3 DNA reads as TGTGCCAGCAGCCAAGGGGGGACAGTGGACACTGAAGCTTTCTTT.